This is a list of T cell receptor beta chains from one sample in a study of neurological immune-mediated disorders. TCRdb processed the 5' RACE reads anew with MiXCR; each CDR3 protein has one entry. Here the sample spans tens of thousands of distinct CDR3 sequences, 3.5% to 5.5% being singletons. Sequenced input: PBMCs. The receptors derive from a woman aged 55 to 70 with multiple sclerosis. Both conserved end residues are part of each CDR3. The D gene is left open where the match is weak.

d_call v_call cdr3_aa
TRBD2 TRBV4-3 CASSHPGRDEQFF
TRBD2 TRBV20-1 CSATGIPGLGGPQDEQFF
- TRBV4-1 CASSQDRQKLFF
- TRBV5-1 CASSSSQGPGEQYF
- TRBV5-1 CASSLAQGLTYEQYF
- TRBV4-3 CASSQGARESYGYTF
- TRBV6-2/TRBV6-3 CASSYSTEAFF
- TRBV4-3 CASSQELTRLKLFF
- TRBV28 CASRAHREERTDTQYF
TRBD2 TRBV7-2 CASSLTSGGNTGELFF
TRBD2 TRBV5-6 CASSRIDGRGEQFF
- TRBV12-3/TRBV12-4 CASRPGGRGTQYF
- TRBV5-1 CASSLRRGLGTGELFF
- TRBV7-2 CASRPPGLLADTQYF
- TRBV10-1 CASSESQWHGAFF
TRBD2 TRBV11-2 CASSPLAGAYEQYF
TRBD2 TRBV5-1 CASSWTSGSYEQFF
- TRBV12-3/TRBV12-4 CASSLTWVQDTQYF